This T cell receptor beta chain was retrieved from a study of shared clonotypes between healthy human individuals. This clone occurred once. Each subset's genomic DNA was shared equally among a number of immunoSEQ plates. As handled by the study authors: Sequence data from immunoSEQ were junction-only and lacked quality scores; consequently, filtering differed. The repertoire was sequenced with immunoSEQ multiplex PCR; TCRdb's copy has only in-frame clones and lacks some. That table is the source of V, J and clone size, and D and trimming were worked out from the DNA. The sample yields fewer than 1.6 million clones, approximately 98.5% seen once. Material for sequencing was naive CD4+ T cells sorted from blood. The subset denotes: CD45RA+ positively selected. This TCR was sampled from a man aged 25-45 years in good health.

The CDR3 sequence is CASSPVGGGPGEQYF. CDR3 DNA sequence: TGTGCCAGCAGCCCCGTGGGGGGAGGGCCGGGGGAGCAGTACTTC. The genes are TRBV5-4 and TRBJ2-7; TRBD2 agrees at 7 bases. J was trimmed by 7 bases and V by 4 bases; bases with no gene match: 14. Germline V CDR1 and CDR2: SGHNT, YYREEE (reference sequence). The CDR3 sequence is 15 residues long.